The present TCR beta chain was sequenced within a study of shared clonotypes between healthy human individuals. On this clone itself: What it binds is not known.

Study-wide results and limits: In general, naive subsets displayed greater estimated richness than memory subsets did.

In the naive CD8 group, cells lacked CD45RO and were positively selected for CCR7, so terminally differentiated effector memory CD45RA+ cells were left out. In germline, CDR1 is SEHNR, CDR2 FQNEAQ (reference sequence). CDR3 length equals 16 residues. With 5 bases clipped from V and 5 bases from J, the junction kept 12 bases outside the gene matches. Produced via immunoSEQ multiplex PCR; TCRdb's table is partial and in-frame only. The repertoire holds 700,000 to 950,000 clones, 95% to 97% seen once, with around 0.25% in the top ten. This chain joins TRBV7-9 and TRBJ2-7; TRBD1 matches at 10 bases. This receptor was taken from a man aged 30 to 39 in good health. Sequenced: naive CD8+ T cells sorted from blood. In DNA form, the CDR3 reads TGTGCCAGCAGCCGTCCCGGGACAGGGGAGGTCCACGAGCAGTACTTC. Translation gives CASSRPGTGEVHEQYF.